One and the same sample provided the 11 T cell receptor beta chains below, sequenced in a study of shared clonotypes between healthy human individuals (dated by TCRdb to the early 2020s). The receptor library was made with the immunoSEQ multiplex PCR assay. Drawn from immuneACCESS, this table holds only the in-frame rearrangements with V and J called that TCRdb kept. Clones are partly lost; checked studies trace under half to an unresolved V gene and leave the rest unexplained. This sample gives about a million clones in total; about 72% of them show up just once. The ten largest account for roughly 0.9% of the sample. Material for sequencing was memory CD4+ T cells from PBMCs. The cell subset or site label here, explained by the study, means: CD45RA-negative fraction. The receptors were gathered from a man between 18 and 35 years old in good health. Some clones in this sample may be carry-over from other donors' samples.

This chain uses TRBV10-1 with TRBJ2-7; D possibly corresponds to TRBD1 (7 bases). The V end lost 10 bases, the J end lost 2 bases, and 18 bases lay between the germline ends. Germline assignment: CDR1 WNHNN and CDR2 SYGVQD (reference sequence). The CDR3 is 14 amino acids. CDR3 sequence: CATKWGDSTYEQYF. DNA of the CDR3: TGCGCCACGAAATGGGGGGACAGTACCTACGAGCAGTACTTC.

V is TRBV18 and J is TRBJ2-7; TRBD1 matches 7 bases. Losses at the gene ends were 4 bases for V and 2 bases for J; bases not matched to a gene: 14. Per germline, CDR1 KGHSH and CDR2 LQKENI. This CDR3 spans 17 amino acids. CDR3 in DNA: TGTGCCAGCTCACTCCAACAGGGGAATGTGCAAACCTACGAGCAGTACTTC. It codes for CASSLQQGNVQTYEQYF.

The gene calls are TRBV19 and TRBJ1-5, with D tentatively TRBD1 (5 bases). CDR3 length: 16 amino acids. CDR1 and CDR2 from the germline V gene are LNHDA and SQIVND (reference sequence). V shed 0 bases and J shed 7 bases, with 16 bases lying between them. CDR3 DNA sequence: TGTGCCAGTAGTATAGATCTAGCGGCGGGGGACCAGCCCCAGCATTTT. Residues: CASSIDLAAGDQPQHF.

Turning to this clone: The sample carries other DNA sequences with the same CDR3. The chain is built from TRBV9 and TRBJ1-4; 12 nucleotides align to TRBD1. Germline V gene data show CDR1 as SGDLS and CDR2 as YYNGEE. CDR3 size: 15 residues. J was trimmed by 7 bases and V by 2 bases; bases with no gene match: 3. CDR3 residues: CASSVGTGGSEKLFF. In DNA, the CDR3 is TGTGCCAGCAGCGTCGGGACAGGGGGCTCTGAAAAACTGTTTTTT. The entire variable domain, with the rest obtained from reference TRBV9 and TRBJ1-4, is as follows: DSGVTQTPKHLITATGQRVTLRCSPRSGDLSVYWYQQSLDQGLQFLIQYYNGEERAKGNILERFSAQQFPDLHSELNLSSLELGDSALYFCASSVGTGGSEKLFFGSGTQLSVL.

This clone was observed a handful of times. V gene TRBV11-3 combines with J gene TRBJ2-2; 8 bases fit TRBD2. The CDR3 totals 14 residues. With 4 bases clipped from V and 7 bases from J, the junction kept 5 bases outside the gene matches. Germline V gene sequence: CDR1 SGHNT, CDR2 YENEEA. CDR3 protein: CASSSGGRHGELFF. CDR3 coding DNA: TGTGCCAGCAGCTCCGGCGGGAGGCACGGGGAGCTGTTTTTT.

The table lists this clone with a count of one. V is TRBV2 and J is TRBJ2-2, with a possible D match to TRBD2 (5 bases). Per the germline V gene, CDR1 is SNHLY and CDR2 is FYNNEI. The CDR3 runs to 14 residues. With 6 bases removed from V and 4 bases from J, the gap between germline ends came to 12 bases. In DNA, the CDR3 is TGTGCCAGCAGCCCAGCGGAAATCACCGGGGAGCTGTTTTTT. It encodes CASSPAEITGELFF.

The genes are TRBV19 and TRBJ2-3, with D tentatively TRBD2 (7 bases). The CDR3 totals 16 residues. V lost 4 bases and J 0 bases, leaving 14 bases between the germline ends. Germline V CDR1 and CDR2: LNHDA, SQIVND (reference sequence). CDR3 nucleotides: TGTGCCAGTAGTACCCGAGGGGGGGTTAGCACAGATACGCAGTATTTT. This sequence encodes CASSTRGGVSTDTQYF.

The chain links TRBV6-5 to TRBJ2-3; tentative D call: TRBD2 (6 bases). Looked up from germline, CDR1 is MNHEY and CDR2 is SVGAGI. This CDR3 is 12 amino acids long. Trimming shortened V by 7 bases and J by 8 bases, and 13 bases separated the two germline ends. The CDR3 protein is CASTGTGGTQYF. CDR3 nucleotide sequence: TGTGCCAGCACCGGGACTGGCGGTACGCAGTATTTT.

The chain's CDR3 is CASSYGGGYTEAFF. The CDR3 nucleotides read TGTGCCAGCAGTTATGGGGGCGGATACACTGAAGCTTTCTTT. V is TRBV6-5 and J is TRBJ1-1, with D possibly being TRBD1 (6 bases). This CDR3 comprises 14 residues. CDR1 is MNHEY and CDR2 is SVGAGI in the germline V gene. The V and J ends lost 3 bases and 3 bases respectively, with 11 bases between them.

CDR3 bases: TGCAGCGGTGGGGGTTCAGGCGGCGCAGACTATGGCTACACCTTC. Encoded protein: CSGGGSGGADYGYTF. The chain employs TRBV29-1 and TRBJ1-2; possibly TRBD1 for D (5 bases). The germline gives CDR1 SQVTM, CDR2 ANQGSEA. Trimming took off 7 bases at V and 3 bases at J, with 21 bases between the two ends. This CDR3 has 15 amino acids.

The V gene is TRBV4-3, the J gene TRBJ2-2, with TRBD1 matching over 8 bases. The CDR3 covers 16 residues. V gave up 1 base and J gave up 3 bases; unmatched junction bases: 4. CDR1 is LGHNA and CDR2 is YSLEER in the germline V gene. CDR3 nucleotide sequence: TGCGCCAGCAGCCAAGGGACAGGGAAGGACACCGGGGAGCTGTTTTTT. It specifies CASSQGTGKDTGELFF.